This T cell receptor beta chain was observed in a study of T cells in Graves' hyperthyroidism and ophthalmopathy. Whole-study findings and limits: Stable hyperthyroidism and ophthalmopathy were separated using 13 V-J signatures.

Amplification of TCR beta CDR3 regions was performed using RNA transcripts as template. The TCR CDR3 was amplified in a first-round RT-PCR using the HTBI primer set. TCRdb fed the multiplex PCR reads into MiXCR, producing one record per CDR3 protein. The sample contains more than 450,000 distinct CDR3 sequences, just under 20% of which appear only once. Germline values: CDR1 MNHNS, CDR2 SASEGT. V was clipped by 7 bases and J by 0 bases, with 17 bases between them. This CDR3 is built from 16 residues. Ophthalmopathy cases met thresholds of Clinical Activity Score at least 3, NOSPECS grade at least 4 and duration under 3 months. There are a few counts of this clonotype. What it binds is not known.

The rearrangement links TRBV6-1 to TRBJ2-3; D may be TRBD1 (5 bases). Sequencing was performed on blood. The TCR sequence derives from a middle-aged man with Graves' ophthalmopathy. The CDR3 DNA sequence: TGTGCCAGCATTTTCGGAAGGGGAACCAGCACAGATACGCAGTATTTT. Its translation is CASIFGRGTSTDTQYF.